This T cell receptor (beta chain) was identified during a study of cytomegalovirus exposure and HLA in healthy donors. Study observations and caveats: Later on, an analysis tied 18,000 or so TCR beta sequences to HLA alleles at 0.05 false discovery rate. Segments of the TCR beta V type were, in most cases, productive about 87% or about 30% of the time in an earlier analysis. Accounts indicate the classifier identified cytomegalovirus status with strong specificity and sensitivity.

As to this clone: Antigen specificity is unknown.

The PCR was carried out with 60 Vbeta primers and 13 Jbeta primers. The method was immunoSEQ multiplex PCR; TCRdb's version includes in-frame clones alone and lacks a portion of them. Here the sample spans 150,000 or so clones, 81% being singletons. The CDR3 contains 12 residues. Germline V gene data show CDR1 as SQVTM and CDR2 as ANQGSEA. The gene calls are TRBV29-1 and TRBJ2-5, with TRBD1 as a possible D gene (6 bases). TRBJ2-7 explains the end of the DNA better; the J call may be wrong. The sequence was collected from a woman under 30 in good health and CMV-seropositive. The sample taken for sequencing was PBMCs. CDR3 nucleotide sequence: TGCAGCGTTGGGTCACAGGGCTACGAGCAGTACTTC. This encodes CSVGSQGYEQYF.